This is a list of T cell receptor beta chains from one sample in a study of technical replicates of blood from a few donors. Some clones are missing from TCRdb's copy, which holds only in-frame ones; the method was immunoSEQ multiplex PCR. The table lists some 79,000 clones, around 94% of them singletons, with about 0.26% in the top ten. Sequencing was performed on T cells isolated from PBMCs. The receptors were gathered from a human donor in good health. CDR3s leave out the opening cysteine and the closing phenylalanine or tryptophan. D genes are given only for firm matches.

d_gene,j_gene,v_gene,CDR3aa
TRBD2,TRBJ2-1,TRBV5-1,ASSFAGGLNEQF
TRBD2,TRBJ2-1,TRBV7-9,ASSFHIAGGFNEQF
NA,TRBJ1-2,TRBV5-1,ASSFQGRDDGYT
NA,TRBJ2-7,TRBV4-2,ASSREYLGQNGEQY
NA,TRBJ2-5,TRBV14,ASSQISAAAQY
NA,TRBJ2-7,TRBV28,ASSLYGRGDEQY
NA,TRBJ1-2,TRBV7-9,ASSLEARGYGYT
NA,TRBJ1-5,TRBV28,ASSPFRQSDQPQH
TRBD1,TRBJ1-2,TRBV18,ASSPLRQGEINYGYT
NA,TRBJ1-1,TRBV30,AWRMGPLTEAF
NA,TRBJ2-1,TRBV29-1,SASYNEQF
TRBD1,TRBJ2-2,TRBV19,ASGQVTGELF
NA,TRBJ2-7,TRBV28,ASSLPGTYEQY
NA,TRBJ2-3,TRBV9,ASSVGQGTDTQY
TRBD1,TRBJ1-5,TRBV30,ASDGQGYGPQH
NA,TRBJ1-1,TRBV2,ARHQGPEAF
TRBD2,TRBJ2-3,TRBV19,ASSMRTGTSATDTQY
TRBD1,TRBJ1-2,TRBV6-1,ASRTDRGGNYGYT
TRBD2,TRBJ2-1,TRBV19,ASSTGLAGLNEQF
NA,TRBJ2-7,TRBV28,ASSLLGQIEGY
NA,TRBJ1-1,TRBV6-6,ASSYEQREAF
TRBD1,TRBJ1-1,TRBV7-3,ASSLWAGGNTEAF
NA,TRBJ1-4,TRBV18,ASSPQGTGVSANEKLF
NA,TRBJ2-1,TRBV5-5,ASSFGPGTNNEQF
NA,TRBJ1-4,TRBV14,ASSQLRLSNEKLF
TRBD1,TRBJ2-5,TRBV10-3,AISEQGVWETQY
NA,TRBJ2-1,TRBV7-3,ASSPYRELSYNEQF
TRBD1,TRBJ2-7,TRBV4-1,ASSRSLFRDRNYEQY
NA,TRBJ2-2,TRBV11-2,ASSPRPGELF
NA,TRBJ2-7,TRBV4-1,ASSQGPIGRAISYEQY
NA,TRBJ1-5,TRBV6-1,ASSEGHGSVQPQH
NA,TRBJ2-3,TRBV27,ASSPRPQGLSAVTQY
NA,TRBJ2-7,TRBV10-2,ASSDYVFNEQY
NA,TRBJ2-5,TRBV11-2,ASSPGPKTQY
TRBD2,TRBJ2-5,TRBV10-1,ASSEGSSGKETQY
TRBD1,TRBJ2-7,TRBV28,ASRGQGARHSYEQY
TRBD2,TRBJ2-7,TRBV29-1,SVEDGEGTYEQY
NA,TRBJ2-7,TRBV29-1,SVKLATRGDEQY
TRBD2,TRBJ2-1,TRBV15,ATSRDRLGASGRARNEQF